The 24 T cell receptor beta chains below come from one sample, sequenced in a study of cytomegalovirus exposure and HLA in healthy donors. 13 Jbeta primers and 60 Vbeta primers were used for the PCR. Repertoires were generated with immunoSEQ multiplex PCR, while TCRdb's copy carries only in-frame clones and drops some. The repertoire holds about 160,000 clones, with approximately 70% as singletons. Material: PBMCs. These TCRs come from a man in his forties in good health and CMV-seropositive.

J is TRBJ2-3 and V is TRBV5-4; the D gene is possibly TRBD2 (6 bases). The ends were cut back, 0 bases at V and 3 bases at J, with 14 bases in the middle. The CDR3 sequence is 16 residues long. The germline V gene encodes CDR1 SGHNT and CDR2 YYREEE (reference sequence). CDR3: CASSLGTGVGTDTQYF. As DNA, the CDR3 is TGTGCCAGCAGCTTGGGGACGGGGGTTGGGACAGATACGCAGTATTTT.

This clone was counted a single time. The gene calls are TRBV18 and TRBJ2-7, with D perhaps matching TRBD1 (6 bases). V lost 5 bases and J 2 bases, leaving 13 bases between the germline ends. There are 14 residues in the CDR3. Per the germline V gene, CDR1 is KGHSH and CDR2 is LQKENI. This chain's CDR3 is CASSSFRGPYEQYF. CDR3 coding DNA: TGTGCCAGCTCATCCTTCAGGGGTCCCTACGAGCAGTACTTC.

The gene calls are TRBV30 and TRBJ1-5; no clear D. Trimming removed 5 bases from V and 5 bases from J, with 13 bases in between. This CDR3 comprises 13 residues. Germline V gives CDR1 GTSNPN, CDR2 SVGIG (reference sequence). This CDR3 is CAWSHRVDQPQHF. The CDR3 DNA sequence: TGTGCCTGGTCCCATCGGGTCGATCAGCCCCAGCATTTT.

The CDR3 nucleotides read TGTGCCAGCAGCTTTCCCACAGGGCACTATGGCTACACCTTC. As protein: CASSFPTGHYGYTF. The genes are TRBV7-2 and TRBJ1-2; D may be TRBD1 (6 bases). Germline V gives CDR1 SGHTA, CDR2 FQGNSA. This CDR3 spans 14 amino acids. V was clipped by 3 bases and J by 3 bases, with 11 bases between them.

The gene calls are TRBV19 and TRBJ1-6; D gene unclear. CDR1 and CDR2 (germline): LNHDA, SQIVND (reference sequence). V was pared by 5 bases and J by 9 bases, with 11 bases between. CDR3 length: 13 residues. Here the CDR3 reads CASSSPGGSPLHF. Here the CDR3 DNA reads TGTGCCAGTAGTTCCCCGGGTGGTTCACCCCTCCACTTT.

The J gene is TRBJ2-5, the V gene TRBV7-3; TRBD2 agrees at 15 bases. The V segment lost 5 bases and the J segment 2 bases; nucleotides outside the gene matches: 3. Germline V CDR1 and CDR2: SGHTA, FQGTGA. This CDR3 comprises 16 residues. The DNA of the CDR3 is TGTGCCAGCAGCAAGGGGACTAGCGGGGGGCAAGAGACCCAGTACTTC. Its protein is CASSKGTSGGQETQYF.

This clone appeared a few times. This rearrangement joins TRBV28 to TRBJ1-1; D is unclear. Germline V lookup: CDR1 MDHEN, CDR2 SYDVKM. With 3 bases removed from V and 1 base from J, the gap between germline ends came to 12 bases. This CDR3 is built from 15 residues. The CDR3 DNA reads TGTGCCAGCAGTTTCCCCCCGGGAGGGAACACTGAAGCTTTCTTT. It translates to CASSFPPGGNTEAFF. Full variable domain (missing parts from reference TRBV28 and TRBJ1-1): DVKVTQSSRYLVKRTGEKVFLECVQDMDHENMFWYRQDPGLGLRLIYFSYDVKMKEKGDIPEGYSVSREKKERFSLILESASTNQTSMYLCASSFPPGGNTEAFFGQGTRLTVV.

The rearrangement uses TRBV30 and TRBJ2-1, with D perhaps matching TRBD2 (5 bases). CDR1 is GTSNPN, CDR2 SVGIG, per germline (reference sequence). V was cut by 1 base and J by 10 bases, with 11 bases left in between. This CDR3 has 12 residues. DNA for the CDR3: TGTGCCTGGAGTGCCTTCCAGCGGGAGCAGTTCTTC. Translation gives CAWSAFQREQFF.

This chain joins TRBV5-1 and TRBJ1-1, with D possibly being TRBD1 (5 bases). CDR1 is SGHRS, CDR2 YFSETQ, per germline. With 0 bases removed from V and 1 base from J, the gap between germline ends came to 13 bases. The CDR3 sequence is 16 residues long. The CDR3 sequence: CASSLEGQTRNTEAFF. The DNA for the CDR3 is TGCGCCAGCAGCTTGGAGGGGCAGACCCGGAACACTGAAGCTTTCTTT.

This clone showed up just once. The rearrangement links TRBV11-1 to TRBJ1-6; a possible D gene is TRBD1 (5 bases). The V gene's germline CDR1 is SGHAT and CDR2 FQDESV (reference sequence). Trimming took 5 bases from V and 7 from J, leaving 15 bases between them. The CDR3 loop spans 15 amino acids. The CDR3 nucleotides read TGTGCCAGCAGCCTAAGAGAAGGGGCAAATTCACCCCTCCACTTT. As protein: CASSLREGANSPLHF.

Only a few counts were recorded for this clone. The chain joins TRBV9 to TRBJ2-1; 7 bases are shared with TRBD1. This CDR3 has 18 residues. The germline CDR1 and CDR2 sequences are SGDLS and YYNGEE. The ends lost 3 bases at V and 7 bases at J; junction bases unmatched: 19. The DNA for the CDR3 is TGTGCCAGCAGCGGAGGCAGGGGGAAAGAGGGTGTGGGGAATGAGCAGTTCTTC. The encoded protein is CASSGGRGKEGVGNEQFF.

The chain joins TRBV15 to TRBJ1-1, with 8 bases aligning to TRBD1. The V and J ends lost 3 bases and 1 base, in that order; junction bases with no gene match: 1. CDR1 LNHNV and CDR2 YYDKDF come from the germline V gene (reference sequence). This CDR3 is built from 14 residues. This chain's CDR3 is CATSRGQANTEAFF. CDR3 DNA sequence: TGTGCCACCAGCAGGGGACAGGCGAACACTGAAGCTTTCTTT.

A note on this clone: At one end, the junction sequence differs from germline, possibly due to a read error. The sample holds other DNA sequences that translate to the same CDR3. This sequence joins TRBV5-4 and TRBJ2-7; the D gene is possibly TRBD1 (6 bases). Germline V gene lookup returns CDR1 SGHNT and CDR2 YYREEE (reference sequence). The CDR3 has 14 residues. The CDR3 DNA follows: TGTGCCAGCAGCTTGTCGGCAGGGGCCTATGAGCAGTACTTC. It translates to CASSLSAGAYEQYF.

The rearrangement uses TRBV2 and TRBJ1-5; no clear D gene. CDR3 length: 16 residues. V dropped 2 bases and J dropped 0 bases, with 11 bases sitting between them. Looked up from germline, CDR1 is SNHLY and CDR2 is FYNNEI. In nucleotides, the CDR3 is TGTGCCAGCAGTGAATTTGAGGGATATAGCAATCAGCCCCAGCATTTT. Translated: CASSEFEGYSNQPQHF.

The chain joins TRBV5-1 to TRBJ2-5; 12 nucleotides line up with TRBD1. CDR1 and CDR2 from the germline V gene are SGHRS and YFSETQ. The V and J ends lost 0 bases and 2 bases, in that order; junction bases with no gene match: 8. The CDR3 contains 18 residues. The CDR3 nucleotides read TGCGCCAGCAGCTTGGTGGGACAGGGGGCTCGAGGACAAGAGACCCAGTACTTC. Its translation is CASSLVGQGARGQETQYF.

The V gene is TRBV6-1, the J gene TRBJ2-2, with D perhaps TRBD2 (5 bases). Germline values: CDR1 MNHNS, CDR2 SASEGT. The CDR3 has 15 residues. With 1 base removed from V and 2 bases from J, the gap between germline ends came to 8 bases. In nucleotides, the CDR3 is TGTGCCAGCAGTGAAGGAGGGCTCAACACCGGGGAGCTGTTTTTT. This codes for CASSEGGLNTGELFF.

CDR3 sequence reads: CASSQGQGSTDTQYF. In DNA, the CDR3 is TGCGCCAGCAGCCAAGGGCAGGGTAGCACAGATACGCAGTATTTT. V gene TRBV4-3 combines with J gene TRBJ2-3, with D perhaps TRBD1 (5 bases). This CDR3 contains 15 residues. Looked up from germline, CDR1 is LGHNA and CDR2 is YSLEER. Between the trimmed V and J ends, which lost 1 base and 0 bases, there was a span of 8 bases.

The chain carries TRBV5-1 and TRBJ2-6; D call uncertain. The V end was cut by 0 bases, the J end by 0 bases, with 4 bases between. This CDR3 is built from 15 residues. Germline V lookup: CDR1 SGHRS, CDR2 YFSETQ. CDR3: CASSLESSGANVLTF. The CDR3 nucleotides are TGCGCCAGCAGCTTGGAGAGCTCTGGGGCCAACGTCCTGACTTTC.

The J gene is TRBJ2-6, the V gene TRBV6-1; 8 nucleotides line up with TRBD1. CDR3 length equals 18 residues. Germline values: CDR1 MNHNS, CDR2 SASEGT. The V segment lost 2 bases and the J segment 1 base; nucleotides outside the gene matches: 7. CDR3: CASSEKGTGESGANVLTF. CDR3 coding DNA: TGTGCCAGCAGTGAAAAGGGGACAGGAGAGTCTGGGGCCAACGTCCTGACTTTC.

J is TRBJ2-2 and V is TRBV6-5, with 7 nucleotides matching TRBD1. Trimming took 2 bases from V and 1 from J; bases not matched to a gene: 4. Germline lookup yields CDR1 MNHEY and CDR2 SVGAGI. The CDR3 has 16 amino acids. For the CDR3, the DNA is TGTGCCAGCAGTTACGACGACAGGGTGAACACCGGGGAGCTGTTTTTT. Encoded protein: CASSYDDRVNTGELFF.

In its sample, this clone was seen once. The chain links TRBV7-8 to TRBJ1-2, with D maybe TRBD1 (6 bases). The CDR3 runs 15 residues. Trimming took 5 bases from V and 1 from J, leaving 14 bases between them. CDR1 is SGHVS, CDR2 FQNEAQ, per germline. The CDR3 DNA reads TGTGCCAGCAGCCAGAGGGTCAGGGGTAACTATGGCTACACCTTC. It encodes CASSQRVRGNYGYTF.

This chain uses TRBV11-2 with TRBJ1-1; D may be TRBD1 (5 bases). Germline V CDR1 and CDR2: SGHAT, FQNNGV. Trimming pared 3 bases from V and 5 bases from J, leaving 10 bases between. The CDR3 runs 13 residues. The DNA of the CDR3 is TGTGCCAGCAGCTTTCAGGGCAGGACTGAAGCTTTCTTT. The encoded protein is CASSFQGRTEAFF.

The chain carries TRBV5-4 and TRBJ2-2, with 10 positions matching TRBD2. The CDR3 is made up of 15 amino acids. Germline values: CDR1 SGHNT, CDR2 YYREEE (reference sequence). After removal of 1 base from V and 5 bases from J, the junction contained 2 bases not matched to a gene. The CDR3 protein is CASSLRTSGTGELFF. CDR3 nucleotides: TGTGCCAGCAGCTTGAGGACTAGCGGAACCGGGGAGCTGTTTTTT.

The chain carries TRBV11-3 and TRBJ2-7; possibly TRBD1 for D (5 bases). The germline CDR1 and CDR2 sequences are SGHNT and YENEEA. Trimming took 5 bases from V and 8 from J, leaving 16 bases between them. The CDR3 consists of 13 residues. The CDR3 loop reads CASSLGQGRQQYF. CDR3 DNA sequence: TGTGCCAGCAGCCTCGGACAAGGACGGCAGCAGTACTTC.